The rows below give T cell receptor beta chains drawn from one sample of a study of blood T cell repertoires in COVID-19. Only in-frame clones appear in the TCRdb table, and some are missing; sequencing was by immunoSEQ multiplex PCR. The sample holds about 190,000 clones; 70% to 85% are singletons and the top ten take 3% to 3.5%. Specimen: PBMCs or T cells enriched from blood (not recorded which). These receptors originate from a woman in her thirties who had recovered from COVID-19. The CDR3 runs from the conserved cysteine through the conserved F or W. The D gene is left open where the match is weak. Size tells how often a clone was seen (once, few, many) or the class of an expanded clone, and some rows leave it out.

>NA|14|NA|TRBJ1-6|TRBV18
TGTGCCAGCTCACCACCGGCCAGTAATTCACCCCTCCACTTT
CASSPPASNSPLHF
>NA|16|NA|TRBJ2-3|TRBV4-2
TGTGCCAGCAGCCAAGAAAGTGGGGGGATGACAGATACGCAGTATTTT
CASSQESGGMTDTQYF
>TRBD1|14|NA|TRBJ1-2|TRBV28
TGTGCCAGCAGTCCCGCAGGGGGAATTAGTGGCTACACCTTC
CASSPAGGISGYTF
>NA|14|NA|TRBJ1-1|TRBV5-1
TGCGCCAGCAGCTTTGGCAGGGTCGGAGCTGAAGCTTTCTTT
CASSFGRVGAEAFF
>TRBD1|14|NA|TRBJ1-2|TRBV5-4
TGTGCCAGCAGTTCGCAGGGGGCTGGCGATGGCTACACCTTC
CASSSQGAGDGYTF
>NA|18|NA|TRBJ1-2|TRBV19
TGTGCCAGTAGTATTTGGGGTTTTGCCGACAGAGTCTCCTATGGCTACACCTTC
CASSIWGFADRVSYGYTF
>TRBD1|14|NA|TRBJ1-6|TRBV11-1
TGTGCCAGCAGCCGGACAGGGGTATTGTCACCCCTCCACTTT
CASSRTGVLSPLHF
>NA|13|NA|TRBJ1-6|TRBV11-2
TGTGCCAGCAGCTTACGCGGGGATTCACCCCTCCACTTT
CASSLRGDSPLHF
>TRBD1|16|once|TRBJ1-1|TRBV7-2
TGTGCCAGCAGCCCAACCGGGACAGGGTTTGAATCGGAAGCTTTCTTT
CASSPTGTGFESEAFF
>TRBD2|13|NA|TRBJ2-7|TRBV9
TGTGCCAGCAGCGTTAGCGGGGCCTACGAGCAGTACTTC
CASSVSGAYEQYF
>NA|14|NA|TRBJ1-1|TRBV19
TGTGCCAGTAGTATGGGCCTGACAGGTACTGAAGCTTTCTTT
CASSMGLTGTEAFF
>TRBD2|15|NA|TRBJ2-5|TRBV7-2
TGTGCCAGCAACCAGCGGGGGGGCCGGTGGGAGACCCAGTACTTC
CASNQRGGRWETQYF
>NA|14|NA|TRBJ2-4|TRBV7-2
TGTGCCAGCAGCTTACAGGGTGGCAAAAACATTCAGTACTTC
CASSLQGGKNIQYF
>TRBD1|14|NA|TRBJ1-2|TRBV5-1
TGCGCCAGCAGCTTGGGTACCGGGACAGATGGCTACACCTTC
CASSLGTGTDGYTF
>TRBD1|15|once|TRBJ1-1|TRBV5-1
TGCGCCAGCAGCCGGGGGACAGAACCGAACACTGAAGCTTTCTTT
CASSRGTEPNTEAFF
>NA|14|once|TRBJ1-4|TRBV19
TGTGCCAGTAGCACAGGGAGGGCGGATGAAAAACTGTTTTTT
CASSTGRADEKLFF
>NA|11|NA|TRBJ2-2|TRBV28
TGTGCCAGCAGCCCACTTGAGGAGCTGTTTTTT
CASSPLEELFF
>NA|11|NA|TRBJ2-7|TRBV28
TGTGCCAGCAGTAGAGACTACGAGCAGTACTTC
CASSRDYEQYF
>NA|15|NA|TRBJ1-2|TRBV5-1
TGCGCCAGCAGCGCGGACTTATCCGGAAACTATGGCTACACCTTC
CASSADLSGNYGYTF
>NA|13|NA|TRBJ1-1|TRBV28
TGTGCCAGCAGCTTACACATCAACACTGAAGCTTTCTTT
CASSLHINTEAFF
>NA|14|NA|TRBJ1-3|TRBV3-1/TRBV3-2
TGTGCCAGCAGCCTAGAGAGCTCTGGAAACACCATATATTTT
CASSLESSGNTIYF
>NA|14|few|TRBJ1-2|TRBV3-1/TRBV3-2
TGTGCCAGCAGCCGAACGACAGCTAACTATGGCTACACCTTC
CASSRTTANYGYTF
>NA|12|many|TRBJ1-1|TRBV5-1
TGCGCCAGCAGATCCGACTGGACTGAAGCTTTCTTT
CASRSDWTEAFF
>TRBD1|16|NA|TRBJ1-1|TRBV5-8
TGTGCCAGCAGCCAAGGGACAGGGGCCTGGAACACTGAAGCTTTCTTT
CASSQGTGAWNTEAFF
>TRBD2|16|NA|TRBJ2-1|TRBV7-2
TGTGCCAGCAGCCAAGGAACTAGCGGGGGTTACAATGAGCAGTTCTTC
CASSQGTSGGYNEQFF
>NA|12|NA|TRBJ2-3|TRBV29-1
TGCAGCGTTGAGTCCGGCACAGATACGCAGTATTTT
CSVESGTDTQYF
>TRBD2|15|NA|TRBJ2-5|TRBV14
TGTGCCAGCAGCCAATCTAGCGGGATCCAAGAGACCCAGTACTTC
CASSQSSGIQETQYF
>NA|17|NA|TRBJ1-6|TRBV7-9
TGTGCCAGCAGCCAACCGGGACTTGACTCCTATAATTCACCCCTCCACTTT
CASSQPGLDSYNSPLHF
>TRBD2|17|NA|TRBJ2-3|TRBV9
TGTGCCAGCAGCGTTGCCCCAAGCGGGAGGGAGAGAGATACGCAGTATTTT
CASSVAPSGRERDTQYF
>TRBD1|13|NA|TRBJ1-2|TRBV5-8
TGTGCCAGCAGAATAACAGGGGACTATGGCTACACCTTC
CASRITGDYGYTF
>TRBD1|15|NA|TRBJ2-7|TRBV5-6
TGTGCCACCCCCGAGGGGACAGCCAACGCCTACGAGCAGTACTTC
CATPEGTANAYEQYF
>TRBD2|16|NA|TRBJ2-1|TRBV5-1
TGCGCCAGCAGCTTGGCCGGGGCGGGAGGGGTCAATGAGCAGTTCTTC
CASSLAGAGGVNEQFF
>TRBD1|13|NA|TRBJ1-1|TRBV6-4
TGTGCCAGCAGGCCCGACAGGGTGACTGAAGCTTTCTTT
CASRPDRVTEAFF
>TRBD1|16|NA|TRBJ1-1|TRBV19
TGTGCCAGTAGTATTCTCGGGACAGCCCAGAACACTGAAGCTTTCTTT
CASSILGTAQNTEAFF
>NA|11|few|TRBJ2-1|TRBV2
TGTGCCAGCGCGGGCCGGAGTGAGCAGTTCTTC
CASAGRSEQFF
>TRBD1|16|NA|TRBJ1-2|TRBV18
TGTGCCAGCTCACCCCCTGGGGGACAGGGGAGCTATGGCTACACCTTC
CASSPPGGQGSYGYTF
>TRBD2|17|NA|TRBJ2-3|TRBV5-1
TGCGCCAGCAGCTTGGTAGGACTAGCGGGGGGTTCAGATACGCAGTATTTT
CASSLVGLAGGSDTQYF
>NA|13|NA|TRBJ1-6|TRBV6-4
TGTGCCAGCAGTGCCAACTTCTTGTCACCCCTCCACTTT
CASSANFLSPLHF